Shown below are 14 T cell receptor beta chains from a single sample sequenced in a study of T cell responses to AZD1222 COVID-19 vaccine. Only in-frame clones appear in the TCRdb table, and some are missing; sequencing was by immunoSEQ multiplex PCR. The sample shows 54,000 or so clones, roughly 85% of them seen only once. Sequenced material: peripheral blood, taken on day 0 of AZD1222 vaccination. These receptors came from an adult in good health.

The rearrangement uses TRBV3-1 (or the pseudogene TRBV3-2) and TRBJ1-1; maybe TRBD1 (6 bases). This CDR3 contains 13 residues. Germline loops: CDR1 LGHDT, CDR2 YNNKEL (reference sequence). Trimming took 4 bases from V and 7 from J, leaving 13 bases between them. The CDR3 loop is CASSRQVANEAFF. In DNA, the CDR3 is TGTGCCAGCAGCCGACAGGTAGCCAATGAAGCTTTCTTT.

This clone was observed a single time. The rearrangement joins TRBV5-6 to TRBJ2-2; D ambiguous. Germline V gives CDR1 SGHDT, CDR2 YYEEEE. This CDR3 comprises 16 residues. Trimming took off 3 bases at V and 7 bases at J, with 19 bases between the two ends. The CDR3 reads CASSSRLLKVDGELFF. CDR3 in DNA: TGTGCCAGCAGCTCCCGACTCCTTAAGGTAGACGGGGAGCTGTTTTTT.

The J gene is TRBJ2-1, the V gene TRBV4-3; 11 bases are shared with TRBD2. Germline V lookup: CDR1 LGHNA, CDR2 YSLEER. The CDR3 has 15 residues. J lost 7 bases, V lost 2 bases, and 4 bases had no gene match. The chain's CDR3 is CASSQPSGGKNEQFF. The CDR3 DNA reads as TGCGCCAGCAGCCAACCTAGCGGGGGGAAAAATGAGCAGTTCTTC.

The chain joins TRBV7-9 to TRBJ1-6; 7 bases fit TRBD1. V lost 5 bases, J lost 6 bases, and 10 bases stayed unmatched. The CDR3 contains 16 residues. CDR1 SEHNR and CDR2 FQNEAQ come from the germline V gene (reference sequence). The CDR3 loop reads CASSPMTGYGNSPLHF. As DNA, the CDR3 is TGTGCCAGCAGCCCCATGACAGGGTATGGTAATTCACCCCTCCACTTT.

This clone was seen only once. The chain is built from TRBV4-2 and TRBJ2-7, with D possibly being TRBD1 (6 bases). The CDR3 length is 14 residues. Trimming took off 4 bases at V and 6 bases at J, with 16 bases between the two ends. The germline CDR1 and CDR2 sequences are LGHNA and YNFKEQ. The CDR3 coding sequence is TGTGCCAGCAGCCCCATCGGACAGAAGGGCGAGCAGTACTTC. Translating gives CASSPIGQKGEQYF.

V and J are TRBV7-9 and TRBJ2-3; 8 nucleotides agree with TRBD2. The CDR3 has 15 residues. V gave up 5 bases and J gave up 0 bases; unmatched junction bases: 4. CDR1 is SEHNR, CDR2 FQNEAQ, per germline (reference sequence). CDR3 DNA: TGTGCCAGCAGCCCCGGGAGGGCTAGCACAGATACGCAGTATTTT. Amino acid sequence: CASSPGRASTDTQYF.

The chain combines TRBV6-2 or TRBV6-3 with TRBJ1-2; TRBD1 matches 8 bases. Germline V gene lookup returns CDR1 MNHEY and CDR2 SVGEGT. The CDR3 totals 14 residues. The V and J ends lost 6 bases and 5 bases, in that order; junction bases with no gene match: 8. In DNA, the CDR3 is TGTGCCAGCAGCTCGACAGGGGCTGGGTATGGCTACACCTTC. This gives the protein CASSSTGAGYGYTF.

The CDR3 DNA reads as TGTGCCAGCAGCTTAGATGTCGGTACAGATACGCAGTATTTT. This gives the protein CASSLDVGTDTQYF. The V and J genes are TRBV7-9 and TRBJ2-3; D is unresolved. CDR1 and CDR2 from the germline V gene are SEHNR and FQNEAQ (reference sequence). The CDR3 totals 14 residues. V was trimmed by 1 base and J by 3 bases, leaving 8 bases between them.

This clone was recorded only once. This chain uses TRBV9 with TRBJ2-5; TRBD1 might be the D (5 bases). This CDR3 region has 13 residues. Germline CDR1 and CDR2: SGDLS and YYNGEE. V lost 0 bases to trimming and J lost 7 bases, with 10 bases between them. The CDR3 loop reads CASSVVRGGTQYF. In DNA, the CDR3 is TGTGCCAGCAGCGTAGTTAGGGGCGGGACCCAGTACTTC. Full variable domain (missing parts from reference TRBV9 and TRBJ2-5): DSGVTQTPKHLITATGQRVTLRCSPRSGDLSVYWYQQSLDQGLQFLIQYYNGEERAKGNILERFSAQQFPDLHSELNLSSLELGDSALYFCASSVVRGGTQYFGPGTRLLVL.

V is TRBV28 and J is TRBJ1-3; D gene uncertain. The V end was cut by 2 bases, the J end by 3 bases, with 2 bases between. The CDR3 loop spans 12 amino acids. The germline gives CDR1 MDHEN, CDR2 SYDVKM. The CDR3 DNA follows: TGTGCCAGCAGTTTAATTGGAAACACCATATATTTT. It translates to CASSLIGNTIYF. Supplemented by reference TRBV28 and TRBJ1-3, the full variable domain reads DVKVTQSSRYLVKRTGEKVFLECVQDMDHENMFWYRQDPGLGLRLIYFSYDVKMKEKGDIPEGYSVSREKKERFSLILESASTNQTSMYLCASSLIGNTIYFGEGSWLTVV.

This chain uses TRBV6-5 with TRBJ1-2; 8 nucleotides line up with TRBD1. Trimming cost V 6 bases and J 2 bases; bases outside gene matches: 8. The germline V gene encodes CDR1 MNHEY and CDR2 SVGAGI. This CDR3 comprises 15 residues. CDR3 in DNA: TGTGCCAGCAGGACTAGACAGGGGCCCAACTATGGCTACACCTTC. Encoded protein: CASRTRQGPNYGYTF.

The gene calls are TRBV4-3 and TRBJ1-6, with D unclear. Per germline, CDR1 LGHNA and CDR2 YSLEER. The CDR3 covers 14 residues. V was trimmed by 1 base and J by 8 bases, leaving 9 bases between them. The CDR3 reads CASSQVRGDSPLHF. The CDR3 DNA follows: TGCGCCAGCAGCCAAGTCCGGGGAGATTCACCCCTCCACTTT.

The V gene is TRBV4-3, the J gene TRBJ1-5; perhaps TRBD1 as D (5 bases). Trimming removed 0 bases at V and 7 bases at J, with 13 bases between. The CDR3 loop spans 15 amino acids. Germline V lookup: CDR1 LGHNA, CDR2 YSLEER. For the CDR3, the DNA is TGCGCCAGCAGCCAAGATGGCGCAGGGCACCAGCCCCAGCATTTT. Translation gives CASSQDGAGHQPQHF.

The CDR3 spells CASGQISYNSPLHF. CDR3 nucleotides: TGTGCCAGCGGTCAAATCTCCTATAATTCACCCCTCCACTTT. The genes are TRBV5-8 and TRBJ1-6; D not resolved. This CDR3 is 14 amino acids long. CDR1 and CDR2 from the germline V gene are SGHTS and YDEGEE. V was cut by 7 bases and J by 0 bases, with 8 bases left in between. The whole variable domain, filled in from reference TRBV5-8 and TRBJ1-6, reads EAGVTQSPTHLIKTRGQQATLRCSPISGHTSVYWYQQALGLGLQFLLWYDEGEERNRGNFPPRFSGRQFPNYSSELNVNALELEDSALYLCASGQISYNSPLHFGNGTRLTVT.